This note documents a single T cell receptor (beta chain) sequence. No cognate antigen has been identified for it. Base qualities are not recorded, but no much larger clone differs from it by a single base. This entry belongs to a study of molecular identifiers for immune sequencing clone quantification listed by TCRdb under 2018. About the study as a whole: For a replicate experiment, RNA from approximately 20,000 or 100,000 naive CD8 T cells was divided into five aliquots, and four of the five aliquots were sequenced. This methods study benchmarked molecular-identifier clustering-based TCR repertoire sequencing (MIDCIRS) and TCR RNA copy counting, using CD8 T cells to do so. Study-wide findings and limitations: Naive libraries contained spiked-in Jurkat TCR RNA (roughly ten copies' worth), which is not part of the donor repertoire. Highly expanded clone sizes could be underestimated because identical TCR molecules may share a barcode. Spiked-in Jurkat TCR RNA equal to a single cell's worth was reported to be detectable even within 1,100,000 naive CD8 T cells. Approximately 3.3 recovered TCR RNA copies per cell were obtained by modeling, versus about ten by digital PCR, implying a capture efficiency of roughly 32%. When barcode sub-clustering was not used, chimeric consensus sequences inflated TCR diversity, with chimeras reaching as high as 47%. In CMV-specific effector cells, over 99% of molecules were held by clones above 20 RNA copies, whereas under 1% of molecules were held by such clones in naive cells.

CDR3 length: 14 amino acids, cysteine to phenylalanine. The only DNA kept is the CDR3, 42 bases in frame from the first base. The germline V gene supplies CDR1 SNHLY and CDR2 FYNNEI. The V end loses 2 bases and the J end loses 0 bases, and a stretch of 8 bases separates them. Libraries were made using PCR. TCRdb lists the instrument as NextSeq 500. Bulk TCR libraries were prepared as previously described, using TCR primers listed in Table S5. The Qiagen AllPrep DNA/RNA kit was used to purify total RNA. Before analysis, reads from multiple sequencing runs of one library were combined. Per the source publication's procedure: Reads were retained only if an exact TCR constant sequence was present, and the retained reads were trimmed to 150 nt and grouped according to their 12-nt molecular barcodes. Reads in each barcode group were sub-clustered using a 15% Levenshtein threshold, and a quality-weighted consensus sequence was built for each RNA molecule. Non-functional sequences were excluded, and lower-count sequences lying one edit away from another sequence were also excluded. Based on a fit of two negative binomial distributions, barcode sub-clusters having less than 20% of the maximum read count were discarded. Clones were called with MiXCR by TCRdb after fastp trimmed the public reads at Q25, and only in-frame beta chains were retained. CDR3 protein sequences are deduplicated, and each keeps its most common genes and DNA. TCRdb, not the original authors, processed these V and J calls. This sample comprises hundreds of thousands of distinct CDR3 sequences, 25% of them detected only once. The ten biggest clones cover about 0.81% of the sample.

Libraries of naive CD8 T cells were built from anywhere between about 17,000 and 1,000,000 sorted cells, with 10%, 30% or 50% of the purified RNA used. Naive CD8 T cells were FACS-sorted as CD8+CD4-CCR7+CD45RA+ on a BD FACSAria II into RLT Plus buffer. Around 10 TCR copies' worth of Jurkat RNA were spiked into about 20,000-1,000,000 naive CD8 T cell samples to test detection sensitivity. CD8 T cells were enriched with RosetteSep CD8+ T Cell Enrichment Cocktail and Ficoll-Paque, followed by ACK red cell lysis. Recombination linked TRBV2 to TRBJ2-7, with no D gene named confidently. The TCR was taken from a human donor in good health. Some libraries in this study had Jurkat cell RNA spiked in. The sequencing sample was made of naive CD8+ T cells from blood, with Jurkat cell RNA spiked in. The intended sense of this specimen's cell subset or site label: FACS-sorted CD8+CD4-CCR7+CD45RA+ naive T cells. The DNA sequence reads TGTGCCAGCAGTGAAAACGACGCCTCCTACGAGCAGTACTTC. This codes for CASSENDASYEQYF.